The rows below give T cell receptor beta chains drawn from one sample of a study of blood T cell repertoires in COVID-19. Sequencing used immunoSEQ multiplex PCR; TCRdb keeps in-frame clones, though not all of them. In the table there are roughly 43,000 clones, approximately 90% of which are singletons. The specimen was peripheral blood. These receptors were obtained from a man in his fifties or sixties with active COVID-19. CDR3s leave out the opening cysteine and the closing phenylalanine or tryptophan. Each record gives: clone size, V gene, J gene, CDR3 protein. A row's size may be missing; if present it is once, few, many or a size class.

>-|TRBV5-4|TRBJ2-5
ASSLYPGTSGPQETQY
>once|TRBV5-1|TRBJ1-2
ASSRGTGGENYGYT
>-|TRBV11-2|TRBJ2-1
ASTKTGSSYNEQF
>-|TRBV6-5|TRBJ1-1
ASSSQRRTEAF
>-|TRBV24-1|TRBJ1-1
ATSDTQEAF
>-|TRBV13|TRBJ1-1
ASSEGNTGYREAF
>-|TRBV11-2|TRBJ1-4
ASSLDGDINEKLF
>-|TRBV6-5|TRBJ2-7
ASKGGNSYEQY
>once|TRBV9|TRBJ2-3
ASSEAGTSADTQY
>-|TRBV27|TRBJ2-1
ASSLSLAGVAEQF